The 18 T cell receptor beta chains listed next were all sequenced from one sample in a study of CD8 T cells in Susac syndrome. cDNA came from about 0.5 to 1 ug RNA primed by random hexamers. One entry per CDR3 protein, called by TCRdb with MiXCR from the immunoSEQ multiplex PCR reads. The sample shows 140,000 to 150,000 distinct CDR3 sequences, approximately 93% of them seen only once. The specimen was CD4+ T cells from PBMCs. These receptors were obtained from a human donor in good health.

J is TRBJ2-5 and V is TRBV24-1; TRBD1 agrees at 7 bases. With 3 bases clipped from V and 0 bases from J, the junction kept 12 bases outside the gene matches. This CDR3 has 18 residues. The germline CDR1 and CDR2 sequences are KGHDR and SFDVKD. The CDR3 region is CATSDPRRQGWDQETQYF. The CDR3 nucleotides are TGTGCCACCAGTGATCCCCGGAGACAGGGATGGGACCAAGAGACCCAGTACTTC.

The rearrangement links TRBV18 to TRBJ2-7; tentative D call: TRBD2 (6 bases). Germline V lookup: CDR1 KGHSH, CDR2 LQKENI. The V and J ends lost 0 bases and 2 bases respectively, with 11 bases between them. The CDR3 runs to 15 residues. The CDR3 nucleotides read TGTGCCAGCTCACCACCGGGGGGTCTGCCCTACGAGCAGTACTTC. Encoded protein: CASSPPGGLPYEQYF.

This chain links TRBV7-9 with TRBJ1-1; a possible D gene is TRBD1 (6 bases). Germline loops: CDR1 SEHNR, CDR2 FQNEAQ (reference sequence). With 2 bases removed from V and 6 bases from J, the gap between germline ends came to 10 bases. The CDR3 consists of 13 residues. CDR3 nucleotides: TGTGCCAGCAGCTTACGGGGGCTACCTGAAGCTTTCTTT. It specifies CASSLRGLPEAFF.

This rearrangement joins TRBV28 to TRBJ2-7; TRBD1 might be the D (6 bases). Germline lookup yields CDR1 MDHEN and CDR2 SYDVKM. The CDR3 has 14 residues. Trimming took 5 bases from V and 3 from J, leaving 14 bases between them. CDR3 nucleotide sequence: TGTGCCAGCAGTGACAGGCCATCGGGCTACGAGCAGTACTTC. This encodes CASSDRPSGYEQYF.

This chain uses TRBV27 with TRBJ2-2; D ambiguous. CDR1 and CDR2 (germline): MNHEY, SMNVEV (reference sequence). The CDR3 loop spans 11 amino acids. Trimming cost V 6 bases and J 6 bases, with 5 bases left between them. This CDR3 is CASRKSGELFF. The CDR3 region has the DNA TGTGCCAGCAGAAAGTCCGGGGAGCTGTTTTTT.

The chain links TRBV30 to TRBJ2-1, with D possibly TRBD2 on 5 matching bases. This CDR3 contains 13 residues. The germline V and J ends were trimmed by 2 bases and 11 bases, with 16 bases remaining between them. In germline, CDR1 is GTSNPN, CDR2 SVGIG (reference sequence). The CDR3 coding sequence is TGTGCCTGGAGTCCTCGCCAAGAGCGGAAGCAGTTCTTC. Protein sequence: CAWSPRQERKQFF.

Here the CDR3 reads CASSAREFGTGELFF. The CDR3 DNA reads TGTGCCAGCAGTGCGCGGGAGTTCGGCACCGGGGAGCTGTTTTTT. The chain is built from TRBV25-1 and TRBJ2-2, with 7 bases fitting TRBD2. The CDR3 extends over 15 amino acids. The germline V gene has CDR1 MGHDK and CDR2 SYGVNS. V lost 4 bases and J lost 4; bases outside the gene matches: 6. The full variable domain, rest sourced from reference TRBV25-1 and TRBJ2-2, is EADIYQTPRYLVIGTGKKITLECSQTMGHDKMYWYQQDPGMELHLIHYSYGVNSTEKGDLSSESTVSRIRTEHFPLTLESARPSHTSQYLCASSAREFGTGELFFGEGSRLTVL.

The CDR3 coding sequence is TGTGCCTGGAGTGTACTAGCAAAAGAGACCCAGTACTTC. Translation: CAWSVLAKETQYF. The chain carries TRBV30 and TRBJ2-5; tentative D call: TRBD2 (6 bases). Germline CDR1 and CDR2: GTSNPN and SVGIG (reference sequence). V was clipped by 0 bases and J by 3 bases, with 8 bases between them. The CDR3 totals 13 residues.

The genes are TRBV7-7 and TRBJ2-1; TRBD2 agrees at 13 bases. V lost 5 bases and J lost 9; bases outside the gene matches: 7. The V gene's germline CDR1 is SSHAT and CDR2 FNYEAQ (reference sequence). CDR3 size: 15 residues. This CDR3 is CASSPGTSGKGEQFF. CDR3 DNA: TGTGCCAGCAGCCCTGGGACTAGCGGGAAGGGTGAGCAGTTCTTC.

The rearrangement links TRBV21-1 to TRBJ1-5. TRBV21-1 corresponds to a pseudogene. The CDR3 has 9 amino acids. CDR3 sequence reads: CASTRPQHF. DNA of the CDR3: TGTGCCAGCACTAGACCCCAGCATTTT.

The chain is built from TRBV27 and TRBJ2-1; D not resolved. V lost 3 bases, J lost 6 bases, and 12 bases lay in between. The CDR3 sequence is 14 residues long. Per the germline V gene, CDR1 is MNHEY and CDR2 is SMNVEV (reference sequence). This chain's CDR3 is CASSFPPGFNEQFF. The CDR3 DNA is TGTGCCAGCAGTTTCCCCCCCGGCTTCAATGAGCAGTTCTTC.

The CDR3 region is CSATGTTAYEQYF. The CDR3 bases are TGCAGTGCAACCGGGACTACCGCCTACGAGCAGTACTTC. This chain connects TRBV20-1 to TRBJ2-7; 7 nucleotides agree with TRBD2. Germline-derived CDR1 and CDR2 are DFQATT and SNEGSKA (reference sequence). V lost 6 bases to trimming and J lost 2 bases; unmatched junction nucleotides: 7. The length of the CDR3 is 13 residues.

This chain joins TRBV6-1 and TRBJ2-6, with 7 positions matching TRBD1. V was clipped by 4 bases and J by 1 base; unmatched bases: 10. Germline V lookup: CDR1 MNHNS, CDR2 SASEGT. The CDR3 runs 18 residues. The CDR3 DNA reads as TGTGCCAGCAGTGTCCGGGACAGTTTCCTTTCTGGGGCCAACGTCCTGACTTTC. It is translated as CASSVRDSFLSGANVLTF.

The chain recombines TRBV5-4 with TRBJ1-5; D gene uncertain. This CDR3 comprises 17 residues. Germline CDR1 reads SGHNT; CDR2 reads YYREEE (reference sequence). The V and J ends lost 0 bases and 2 bases respectively, with 15 bases between them. Written as DNA, the CDR3 is TGTGCCAGCAGCTTGGGAGGAACGGGTACGGGCAATCAGCCCCAGCATTTT. It is translated as CASSLGGTGTGNQPQHF.

This chain connects TRBV20-1 to TRBJ1-1; maybe TRBD1 (6 bases). The CDR3 spans 12 residues. With 3 bases removed from V and 4 bases from J, the gap between germline ends came to 9 bases. CDR1 and CDR2 from the germline V gene are DFQATT and SNEGSKA (reference sequence). The CDR3 coding sequence is TGCAGTGCTAGCAGGGGTCCCACTGAAGCTTTCTTT. This encodes CSASRGPTEAFF.

The chain combines TRBV15 with TRBJ2-5, with 8 bases identical to TRBD1. In germline, CDR1 is LNHNV, CDR2 YYDKDF (reference sequence). The CDR3 runs 16 residues. The J segment lost 2 bases and the V segment lost 0 bases, leaving 5 bases of the junction unmatched. The CDR3 sequence: CATSRDRGTGQETQYF. The CDR3, as DNA: TGTGCCACCAGCAGAGATCGGGGGACAGGTCAAGAGACCCAGTACTTC.

J is TRBJ1-5 and V is TRBV2; weak D call: TRBD1 (5 bases). The CDR3 consists of 13 residues. CDR1 and CDR2 from the germline V gene are SNHLY and FYNNEI. Trimming took 10 bases from V and 6 from J, leaving 16 bases between them. This chain's CDR3 is CATQAGWGQPQHF. For the CDR3, the DNA is TGTGCCACCCAGGCAGGGTGGGGTCAGCCCCAGCATTTT. Full variable domain (missing parts from reference TRBV2 and TRBJ1-5): EPEVTQTPSHQVTQMGQEVILRCVPISNHLYFYWYRQILGQKVEFLVSFYNNEISEKSEIFDDQFSVERPDGSNFTLKIRSTKLEDSAMYFCATQAGWGQPQHFGDGTRLSIL.

This sequence joins TRBV14 and TRBJ2-3; D gene unclear. CDR3 length: 14 residues. V was cut by 0 bases and J by 2 bases, with 6 bases left in between. Germline assignment: CDR1 SGHDN and CDR2 FVKESK. The DNA of the CDR3 is TGTGCCAGCAGCCAAGAAGGGTTCACAGATACGCAGTATTTT. This sequence encodes CASSQEGFTDTQYF.